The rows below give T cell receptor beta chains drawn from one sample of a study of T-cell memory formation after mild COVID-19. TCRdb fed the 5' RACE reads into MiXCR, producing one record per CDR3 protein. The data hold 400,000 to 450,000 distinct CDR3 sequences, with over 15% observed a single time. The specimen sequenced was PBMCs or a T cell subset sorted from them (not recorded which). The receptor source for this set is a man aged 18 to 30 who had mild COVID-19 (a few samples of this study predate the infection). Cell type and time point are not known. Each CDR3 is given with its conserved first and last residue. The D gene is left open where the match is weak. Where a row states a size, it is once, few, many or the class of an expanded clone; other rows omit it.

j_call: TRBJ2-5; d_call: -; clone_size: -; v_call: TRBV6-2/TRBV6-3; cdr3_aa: CATRRYETQYF; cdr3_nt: TGTGCCACCCGACGATATGAGACCCAGTACTTC
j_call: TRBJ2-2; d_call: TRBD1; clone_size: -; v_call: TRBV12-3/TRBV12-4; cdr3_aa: CASSFGQDLAGELFF; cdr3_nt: TGTGCCAGCAGTTTTGGACAGGATTTAGCCGGGGAGCTGTTTTTT
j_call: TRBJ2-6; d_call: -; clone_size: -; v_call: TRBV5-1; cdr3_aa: CASSLEAGSSGANVLTF; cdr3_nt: TGCGCCAGCAGCTTGGAGGCAGGGAGCTCTGGGGCCAACGTCCTGACTTTC
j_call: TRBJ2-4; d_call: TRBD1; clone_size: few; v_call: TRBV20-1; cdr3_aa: CSARELRDSKNIQYF; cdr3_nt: TGCAGTGCTAGAGAACTCCGGGACAGCAAAAACATTCAGTACTTC
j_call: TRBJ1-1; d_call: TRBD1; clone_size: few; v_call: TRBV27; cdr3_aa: CASSRNRGRTEAFF; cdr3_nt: TGTGCCAGCAGTCGCAACAGGGGGAGGACTGAAGCTTTCTTT
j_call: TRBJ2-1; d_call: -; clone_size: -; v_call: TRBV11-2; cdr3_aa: CASSPARREQFF; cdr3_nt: TGTGCCAGCAGCCCAGCCCGAAGAGAGCAGTTCTTC
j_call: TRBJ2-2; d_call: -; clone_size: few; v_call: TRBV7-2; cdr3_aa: CASSLGVQGFISGGELFF; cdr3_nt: TGTGCCAGCAGCTTAGGCGTCCAGGGGTTTATTTCGGGCGGGGAGCTGTTTTTT
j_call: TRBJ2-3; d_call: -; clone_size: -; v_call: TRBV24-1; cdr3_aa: CATSDPPRTDTQYF; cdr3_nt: TGTGCCACCAGTGATCCCCCCAGGACAGATACGCAGTATTTT
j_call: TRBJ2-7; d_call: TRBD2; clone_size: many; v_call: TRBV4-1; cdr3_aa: CASSQDPGTSVYEQYF; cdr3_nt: TGCGCCAGCAGCCAAGATCCTGGGACTAGCGTTTACGAGCAGTACTTC
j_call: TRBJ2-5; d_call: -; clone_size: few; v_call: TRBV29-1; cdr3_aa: CSTRDVETQYF; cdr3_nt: TGCAGCACCCGGGACGTAGAGACCCAGTACTTC
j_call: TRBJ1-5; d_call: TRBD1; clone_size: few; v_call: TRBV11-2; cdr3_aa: CASSRQGSGQPQHF; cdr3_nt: TGTGCCAGCAGCCGACAGGGGTCGGGTCAGCCCCAGCATTTT
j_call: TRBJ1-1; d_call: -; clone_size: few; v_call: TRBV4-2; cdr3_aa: CASSPQQKGSEAFF; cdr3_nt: TGTGCCAGCAGCCCGCAACAGAAGGGGTCTGAAGCTTTCTTT
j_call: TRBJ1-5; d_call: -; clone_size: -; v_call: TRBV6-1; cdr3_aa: CASSEGGMRYQPQHF; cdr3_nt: TGTGCCAGCAGTGAGGGGGGGATGCGATATCAGCCCCAGCATTTT
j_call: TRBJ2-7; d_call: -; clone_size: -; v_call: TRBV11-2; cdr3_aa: CASSLIRDEQYF; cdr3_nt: TGTGCCAGCAGCTTGATCAGGGACGAGCAGTACTTC
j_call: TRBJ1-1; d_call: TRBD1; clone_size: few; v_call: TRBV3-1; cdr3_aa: CASSRDRYTEAFF; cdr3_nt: TGTGCCAGCAGCAGGGACAGGTACACTGAAGCTTTCTTT
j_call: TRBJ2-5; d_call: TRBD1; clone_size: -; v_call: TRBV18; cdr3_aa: CASSLHAGGRQTQYF; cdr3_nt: TGTGCCAGCTCACTCCATGCAGGGGGTCGGCAGACCCAGTACTTC
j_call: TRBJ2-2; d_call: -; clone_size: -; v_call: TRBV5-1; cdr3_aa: CASSLAGTAETGELFF; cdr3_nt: TGCGCCAGCAGCTTGGCCGGTACAGCCGAGACCGGGGAGCTGTTTTTT
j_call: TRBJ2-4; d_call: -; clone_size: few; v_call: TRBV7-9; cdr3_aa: CASSWWELDIQYF; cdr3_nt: TGTGCCAGCAGCTGGTGGGAGTTGGACATTCAGTACTTC
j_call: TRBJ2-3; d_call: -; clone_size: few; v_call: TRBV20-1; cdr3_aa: CSAPHQGSQYF; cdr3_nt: TGCAGTGCTCCACATCAGGGGTCGCAGTATTTT
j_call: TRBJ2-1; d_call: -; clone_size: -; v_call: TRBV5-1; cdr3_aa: CASRGEAYNEQFF; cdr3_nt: TGCGCCAGCAGAGGTGAGGCCTACAATGAGCAGTTCTTC
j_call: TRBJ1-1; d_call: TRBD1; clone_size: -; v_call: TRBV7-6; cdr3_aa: CASSPSQGGNTEAFF; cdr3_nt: TGTGCCAGCAGCCCGTCACAGGGGGGTAACACTGAAGCTTTCTTT
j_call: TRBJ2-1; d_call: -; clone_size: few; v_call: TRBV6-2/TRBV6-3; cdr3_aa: CASRGIHNEQFF; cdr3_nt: TGTGCCAGCCGGGGTATCCACAATGAGCAGTTCTTC
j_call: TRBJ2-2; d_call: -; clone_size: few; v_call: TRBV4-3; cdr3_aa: CASRQIGGTGELFF; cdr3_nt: TGCGCCAGCAGACAGATAGGAGGAACCGGGGAGCTGTTTTTT
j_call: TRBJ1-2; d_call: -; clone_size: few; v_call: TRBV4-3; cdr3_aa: CASSRGDLSDRADGYTF; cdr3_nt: TGCGCCAGCAGCCGGGGGGATCTATCGGACAGAGCGGATGGCTACACCTTC
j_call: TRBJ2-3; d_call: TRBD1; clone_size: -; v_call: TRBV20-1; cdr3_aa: CSAPNPGGITDTQYF; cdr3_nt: TGCAGTGCCCCGAACCCAGGGGGAATCACAGATACGCAGTATTTT
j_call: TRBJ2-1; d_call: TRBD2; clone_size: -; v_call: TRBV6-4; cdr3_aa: CASSEASGGVAEQFF; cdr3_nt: TGTGCCAGCAGTGAGGCTAGCGGGGGGGTGGCCGAGCAGTTCTTC
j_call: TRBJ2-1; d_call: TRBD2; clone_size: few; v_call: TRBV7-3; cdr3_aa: CASSLIGIAGAPYNEQFF; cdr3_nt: TGTGCCAGCAGCTTAATCGGAATAGCGGGGGCCCCCTACAATGAGCAGTTCTTC
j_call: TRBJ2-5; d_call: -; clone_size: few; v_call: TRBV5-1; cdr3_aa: CASSEDTDRSETQYF; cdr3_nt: TGCGCCAGCAGCGAAGACACCGACAGGTCTGAGACCCAGTACTTC